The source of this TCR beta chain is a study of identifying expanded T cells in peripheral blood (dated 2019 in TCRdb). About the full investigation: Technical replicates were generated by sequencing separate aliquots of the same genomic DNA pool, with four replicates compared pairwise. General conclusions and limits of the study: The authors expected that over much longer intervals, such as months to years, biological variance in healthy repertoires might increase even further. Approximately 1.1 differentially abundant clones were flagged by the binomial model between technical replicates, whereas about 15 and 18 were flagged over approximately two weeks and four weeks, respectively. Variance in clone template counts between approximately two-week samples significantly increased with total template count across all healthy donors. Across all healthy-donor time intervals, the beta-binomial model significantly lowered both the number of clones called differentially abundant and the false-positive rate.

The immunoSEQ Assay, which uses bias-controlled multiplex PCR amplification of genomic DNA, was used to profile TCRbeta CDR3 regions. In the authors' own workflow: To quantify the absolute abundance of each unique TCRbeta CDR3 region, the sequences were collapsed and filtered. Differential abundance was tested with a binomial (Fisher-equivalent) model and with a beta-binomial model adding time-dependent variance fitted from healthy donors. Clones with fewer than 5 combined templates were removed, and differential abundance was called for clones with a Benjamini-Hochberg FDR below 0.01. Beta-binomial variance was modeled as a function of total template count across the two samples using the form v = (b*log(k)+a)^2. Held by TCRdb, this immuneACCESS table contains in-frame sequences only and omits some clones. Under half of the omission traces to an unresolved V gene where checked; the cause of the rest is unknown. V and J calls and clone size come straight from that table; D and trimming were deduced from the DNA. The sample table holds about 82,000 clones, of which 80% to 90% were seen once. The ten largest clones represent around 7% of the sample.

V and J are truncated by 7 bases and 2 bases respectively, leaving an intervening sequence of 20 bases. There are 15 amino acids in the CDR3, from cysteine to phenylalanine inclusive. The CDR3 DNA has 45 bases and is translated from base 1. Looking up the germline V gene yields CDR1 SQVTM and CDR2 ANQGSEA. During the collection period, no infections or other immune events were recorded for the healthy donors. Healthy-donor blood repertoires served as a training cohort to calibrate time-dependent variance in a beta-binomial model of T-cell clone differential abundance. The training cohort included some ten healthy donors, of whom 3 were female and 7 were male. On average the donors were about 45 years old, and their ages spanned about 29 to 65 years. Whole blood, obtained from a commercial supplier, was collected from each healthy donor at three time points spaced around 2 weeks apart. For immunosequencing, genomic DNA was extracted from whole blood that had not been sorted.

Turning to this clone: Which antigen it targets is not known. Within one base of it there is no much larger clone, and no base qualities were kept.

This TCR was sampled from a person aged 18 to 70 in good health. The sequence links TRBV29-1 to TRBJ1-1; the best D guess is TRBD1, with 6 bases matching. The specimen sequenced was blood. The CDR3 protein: CSAKGVGGGNTEAFF. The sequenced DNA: TGCAGCGCCAAAGGGGTAGGAGGGGGAAACACTGAAGCTTTCTTT.